This T cell receptor (beta chain) was sequenced during a study of shared clonotypes between healthy human individuals. On this clone: Antigen unknown.

This table comes from immunoSEQ multiplex PCR, and its TCRdb copy is limited to in-frame clones, with some not included. The sample lists nearly 1,000,000 clones, roughly 72% occurring once. This CDR3 is built from 15 residues. Germline V gene data show CDR1 as SGHRS and CDR2 as YFSETQ. Trimming took off 1 base at V and 0 bases at J, with 9 bases between the two ends. Overall study findings and caveats: Expectations were that clonotype sharing among donors would be affected by sequencing depth. Several donors showed sharing of approximately 5% of naive CD4 clonotypes. Estimated richness values were generally larger in naive subsets than in memory subsets. In the sorted subsets, rarefaction showed sequencing was incomplete despite large depth.

Sequencing used memory CD4+ T cells sorted from blood. As to subset: CD45RA-negative fraction. The sequence was obtained from a man younger than 35 in good health. The chain employs TRBV5-1 and TRBJ2-3, with D unresolved. The DNA of the CDR3 is TGCGCCAGCAGCTTGTTTAACCCTAGCACAGATACGCAGTATTTT. Amino acids: CASSLFNPSTDTQYF.